The next 24 T cell receptor beta chains were all read from a single sample in a study of blood T cell repertoires in COVID-19. Libraries were prepared by immunoSEQ multiplex PCR; TCRdb keeps only in-frame clonotypes and omits some of them. The sample shows roughly 120,000 clones, around three quarters of them seen only once. Sequencing input: peripheral blood. Receptors originate from a woman older than 75 with acute or convalescent COVID-19.

V usage is TRBV3-1 (or the pseudogene TRBV3-2) and J usage is TRBJ1-2; possibly TRBD1 for D (5 bases). V lost 1 base and J 8 bases, leaving 14 bases between the germline ends. CDR3 length: 14 residues. Per the germline V gene, CDR1 is LGHDT and CDR2 is YNNKEL (reference sequence). The CDR3 DNA reads TGTGCCAGCAGCCAAGGCCCTCGGAGGGGCGGCTACACCTTC. This sequence encodes CASSQGPRRGGYTF.

V usage is TRBV28 and J usage is TRBJ2-1; TRBD1 matches 8 bases. The junction had 7 bases not matched to a gene; V was cut back by 8 bases and J by 4 bases. This CDR3 is built from 14 residues. Germline CDR1 MDHEN, CDR2 SYDVKM. CDR3: CASETGDGYNEQFF. CDR3 nucleotides: TGTGCCAGCGAGACAGGGGACGGGTACAATGAGCAGTTCTTC.

V and J are TRBV2 and TRBJ1-6, with D maybe TRBD1 (5 bases). Looked up from germline, CDR1 is SNHLY and CDR2 is FYNNEI. This CDR3 contains 15 residues. V lost 1 base and J lost 7, with 11 bases in between. The CDR3 DNA reads TGTGCCAGCAGTGAAGAGGCGGGGGGGAATTCACCCCTCCACTTT. Translation gives CASSEEAGGNSPLHF.

By frequency in the sample, this clone is medium-sized. This rearrangement joins TRBV2 to TRBJ1-5, with a tentative D call TRBD1 (6 bases). The CDR3 is 15 residues long. Germline V gives CDR1 SNHLY, CDR2 FYNNEI. Trimming pared 6 bases from V and 4 bases from J, leaving 16 bases between. CDR3 nucleotides: TGTGCCAGCAGGGGGGGGACATCAGGAAATCAGCCCCAGCATTTT. Translation gives CASRGGTSGNQPQHF.

The chain carries TRBV30 and TRBJ1-2; D might be TRBD1 (5 bases). The V end lost 2 bases, the J end lost 8 bases, and 15 bases lay between the germline ends. The CDR3 consists of 13 residues. CDR1 is GTSNPN, CDR2 SVGIG, per germline (reference sequence). This CDR3 reads CAWSPGLSEGYTF. DNA of the CDR3: TGTGCCTGGAGTCCGGGACTCTCAGAGGGCTACACCTTC.

This clone was seen only a few times. The chain couples TRBV3-1 (or the pseudogene TRBV3-2) to TRBJ1-2; D might be TRBD1 (6 bases). V was clipped by 5 bases and J by 4 bases, with 14 bases between them. Germline assignment: CDR1 LGHDT and CDR2 YNNKEL (reference sequence). The CDR3 contains 14 residues. In DNA, the CDR3 is TGTGCCAGCAGCGCGCGGGGGGCCACCTATGGCTACACCTTC. It encodes CASSARGATYGYTF.

The chain has TRBV2 and TRBJ1-2, with D possibly being TRBD1 (5 bases). Trimming took 8 bases from V and 4 from J, leaving 14 bases between them. Germline CDR1 and CDR2: SNHLY and FYNNEI. The CDR3 sequence is 13 residues long. DNA for the CDR3: TGTGCCAGCGGCGAGTCAAGGGGCTATGGCTACACCTTC. It encodes CASGESRGYGYTF. The full variable domain, completed using reference TRBV2 and TRBJ1-2, is EPEVTQTPSHQVTQMGQEVILRCVPISNHLYFYWYRQILGQKVEFLVSFYNNEISEKSEIFDDQFSVERPDGSNFTLKIRSTKLEDSAMYFCASGESRGYGYTFGSGTRLTVV.

This clone was counted a few times. The V gene is TRBV6-5, the J gene TRBJ1-3; possible D gene TRBD1, 6 bases. The CDR3 consists of 15 residues. CDR1 is MNHEY, CDR2 SVGAGI, per germline. CDR3 DNA sequence: TGTGTCACAGCCGGGACATATTACTCTGGAAACACCATATATTTT. Its translation: CVTAGTYYSGNTIYF.

The J gene is TRBJ2-7, the V gene TRBV2; D is possibly TRBD1 (5 bases). The V end lost 3 bases, the J end lost 4 bases, and 19 bases lay between the germline ends. The CDR3 runs to 16 residues. Per the germline V gene, CDR1 is SNHLY and CDR2 is FYNNEI. The CDR3 DNA sequence: TGTGCCAGCAGTGAGCCCCAGGGCGCGGTGGGTTACGAGCAGTACTTC. It yields the protein CASSEPQGAVGYEQYF.

J is TRBJ2-1 and V is TRBV2; D is unclear. There are 14 residues in the CDR3. Trimming cost V 7 bases and J 0 bases, with 10 bases left between them. Germline loops: CDR1 SNHLY, CDR2 FYNNEI. The CDR3 reads CASTQAVSYNEQFF. The CDR3 DNA reads as TGTGCCAGCACCCAGGCCGTCTCCTACAATGAGCAGTTCTTC.

V usage is TRBV5-1 and J usage is TRBJ1-1, with TRBD1 matching over 8 bases. Germline V lookup: CDR1 SGHRS, CDR2 YFSETQ. J lost 0 bases, V lost 2 bases, and 3 bases had no gene match. The CDR3 contains 15 residues. The CDR3: CASSLDRGLNTEAFF. CDR3 nucleotide sequence: TGCGCCAGCAGCTTAGACAGGGGATTGAACACTGAAGCTTTCTTT.

To note about this clone: Other DNA sequences in the sample encode the same CDR3. V usage is TRBV4-3 and J usage is TRBJ1-2; 7 bases match TRBD1. Germline V gene data show CDR1 as LGHNA and CDR2 as YSLEER. This CDR3 spans 13 amino acids. J was trimmed by 5 bases and V by 1 base; bases with no gene match: 1. The CDR3, as DNA: TGCGCCAGCAGCCAAGCAGGGGGGTATGGCTACACCTTC. This gives the protein CASSQAGGYGYTF.

V is TRBV7-3 and J is TRBJ2-1, with TRBD2 matching 9 bases. CDR1 and CDR2 from the germline V gene are SGHTA and FQGTGA. The CDR3 is 16 amino acids. V trimming: 0 bases; J trimming: 4 bases; junction bases outside the gene matches: 4. This CDR3 reads CASSLTMTSGYNEQFF. The CDR3 DNA reads TGTGCCAGCAGCTTAACGATGACTAGCGGTTACAATGAGCAGTTCTTC.

The chain is built from TRBV18 and TRBJ2-2; unclear D gene. V was cut by 6 bases and J by 5 bases, with 19 bases left in between. Germline assignment: CDR1 KGHSH and CDR2 LQKENI. This CDR3 contains 16 residues. The CDR3 nucleotides are TGTGCCAGCTCGTCCCGTGGCGGCTCAAATACCGGGGAGCTGTTTTTT. It encodes CASSSRGGSNTGELFF.

V and J are TRBV5-4 and TRBJ2-7; 9 positions agree with TRBD1. V gave up 4 bases and J gave up 6 bases; unmatched junction bases: 8. The CDR3 spans 14 residues. The germline V gene encodes CDR1 SGHNT and CDR2 YYREEE (reference sequence). In DNA, the CDR3 is TGTGCCAGCAGCGTACGGACAGGGGCTGGCGAGCAGTACTTC. Its protein product is CASSVRTGAGEQYF.

This clone has more than one count but fewer than ten. The CDR3 DNA reads as TGTGCCAGTAATCAGGGGGCTCACGGCTATGGCTACACCTTC. This encodes CASNQGAHGYGYTF. This chain joins TRBV5-4 and TRBJ1-2, with TRBD1 matching over 8 bases. V gave up 8 bases and J gave up 4 bases; unmatched junction bases: 10. The CDR3 extends over 14 amino acids. The V gene's germline CDR1 is SGHNT and CDR2 YYREEE (reference sequence).

The chain recombines TRBV18 with TRBJ2-1, with no clear D. The germline V gene encodes CDR1 KGHSH and CDR2 LQKENI. V was shortened by 3 bases and J by 4 bases, with 4 bases between the two germline ends. The CDR3 is made up of 12 amino acids. The chain's CDR3 is CASSPLYNEQFF. The CDR3 nucleotides are TGTGCCAGCTCACCCCTGTACAATGAGCAGTTCTTC.

The rearrangement links TRBV19 to TRBJ2-5; a weak D match, TRBD1 (5 bases). V lost 3 bases to trimming and J lost 2 bases, with 10 bases between them. The CDR3 runs 14 residues. The germline V gene has CDR1 LNHDA and CDR2 SQIVND (reference sequence). CDR3 sequence (DNA): TGTGCCAGTAGTATGACAGTTGGGCAAGAGACCCAGTACTTC. Translating gives CASSMTVGQETQYF.

The chain uses TRBV5-1 and TRBJ2-1; D gene unclear. CDR1 is SGHRS, CDR2 YFSETQ, per germline. CDR3 length: 17 amino acids. V shed 4 bases and J shed 7 bases, with 24 bases lying between them. The CDR3 DNA reads as TGCGCCAGCAGCGCCCGACTTAGTAGCACGGCCGTAAATGAGCAGTTCTTC. Protein product: CASSARLSSTAVNEQFF. The whole variable domain, filled in from reference TRBV5-1 and TRBJ2-1, reads KAGVTQTPRYLIKTRGQQVTLSCSPISGHRSVSWYQQTPGQGLQFLFEYFSETQRNKGNFPGRFSGRQFSNSRSEMNVSTLELGDSALYLCASSARLSSTAVNEQFFGPGTRLTVL.

In DNA form, the CDR3 reads TGTGCCACCCAACACGCTGAAGCTTTCTTT. Residues: CATQHAEAFF. The chain uses TRBV5-8 and TRBJ1-1, with no clear D. Trimming shortened V by 9 bases and J by 6 bases, and 9 bases separated the two germline ends. Germline V gene sequence: CDR1 SGHTS, CDR2 YDEGEE. The CDR3 runs 10 residues.

This chain links TRBV5-4 with TRBJ2-3; D perhaps matches TRBD1 (5 bases). Germline V gene lookup returns CDR1 SGHNT and CDR2 YYREEE (reference sequence). The CDR3 is 15 amino acids. Trimming pared 0 bases from V and 3 bases from J, leaving 11 bases between. CDR3 region: CASSLGTPGTDTQYF. The DNA for the CDR3 is TGTGCCAGCAGCTTGGGGACCCCAGGGACAGATACGCAGTATTTT.

V is TRBV30 and J is TRBJ1-2, with D possibly matching TRBD1 (6 bases). With 7 bases removed from V and 4 bases from J, the gap between germline ends came to 13 bases. From germline, CDR1 is GTSNPN and CDR2 SVGIG (reference sequence). The CDR3 consists of 12 residues. The CDR3 coding sequence is TGTGCCTTCCACTCAGGGGCCTATGGCTACACCTTC. Translation gives CAFHSGAYGYTF. Looking up the rest from reference TRBV30 and TRBJ1-2 gives the full variable domain: SQTIHQWPATLVQPVGSPLSLECTVEGTSNPNLYWYRQAAGRGLQLLFYSVGIGQISSEVPQNLSASRPQDRQFILSSKKLLLSDSGFYLCAFHSGAYGYTFGSGTRLTVV.

The rearrangement links TRBV18 to TRBJ1-2, with D perhaps TRBD1 (6 bases). V was cut by 0 bases and J by 5 bases, with 13 bases left in between. The CDR3 covers 15 residues. Germline values: CDR1 KGHSH, CDR2 LQKENI. The CDR3 sequence is CASSPPGGRRYGYTF. The CDR3 nucleotides are TGTGCCAGCTCACCACCCGGGGGGCGACGTTATGGCTACACCTTC.

This chain connects TRBV19 to TRBJ1-1, with a weak D call TRBD1 (6 bases). This CDR3 contains 15 residues. Germline V gives CDR1 LNHDA, CDR2 SQIVND (reference sequence). V lost 11 bases, J lost 0 bases, and 19 bases lay in between. CDR3: CASQRVAGVNTEAFF. CDR3 coding DNA: TGTGCCTCCCAAAGGGTGGCAGGGGTGAACACTGAAGCTTTCTTT.